This TCR beta chain comes out of a study of molecular identifiers for immune sequencing clone quantification. Across the study: The replicate experiment used RNA from roughly 18,000 or 92,000 naive CD8 cells. This RNA was split into five aliquots, and four of them were sequenced.

This clonotype came up many times. Its specificity is not known. Germline loops: CDR1 DFQATT, CDR2 SNEGSKA (reference sequence). Trimming at V came to 8 bases and at J to 4 bases, leaving 13 bases not matched to a gene. CDR3 length: 15 residues. The use of previously described methods and listed TCR primers produced the bulk TCR libraries. MiXCR, run by TCRdb on the PCR reads, gives a single entry per CDR3 protein. The table includes over 550,000 distinct CDR3 sequences, less than 30% detected once. Points from the study as a whole: Investigators reportedly could detect spiked Jurkat TCR RNA from one cell among approximately 930,000 naive cells. Whereas naive cells kept under 1% of molecules in clones above 20 RNA copies, such clones held over 97% in effectors.

The source material was naive CD8+ T cells from blood, with Jurkat cell RNA spiked in. Subset here: FACS-sorted CD8+CD4-CCR7+CD45RA+ naive T cells. This receptor was obtained from a human donor in good health. Some libraries in this study had Jurkat cell RNA spiked in. The genes are TRBV20-1 and TRBJ2-5, with 10 nucleotides matching TRBD2. The CDR3 spells CSTPDGAGGRETQYF. In DNA form, the CDR3 reads TGCAGTACTCCTGACGGAGCGGGGGGGCGAGAGACCCAGTACTTC.